The entry that follows covers one T cell receptor beta chain sequence. Its antigen remains unknown. The data originate from a study of T cells in localized non-small cell lung cancer. The repertoire was sequenced with immunoSEQ multiplex PCR; TCRdb's copy has only in-frame clones and lacks some. The data contain tens of thousands of clones, approximately 84% of them singletons. Study-level points and caveats: Appearances in adjacent lung were noted for a median 57 of the top 100 tumor clones. Measurement of T cell clonality placed uninvolved adjacent lung highest, above the level in tumor.

The starting material was peripheral blood, obtained before any cancer treatment. The TCR sequence derives from an older female donor with stage I lung adenocarcinoma.

CDR3 bases: TGTGCCAGCAGCGCAGGGGTAGCGAACACCGGGGAGCTGTTTTTT. It yields the protein CASSAGVANTGELFF. The chain carries TRBV9 and TRBJ2-2; D is possibly TRBD1 (6 bases). The CDR3 length is 15 residues. Germline CDR1 and CDR2: SGDLS and YYNGEE. V lost 3 bases to trimming and J lost 0 bases, with 9 bases between them.